A selection of T cell receptor beta chains follows, all from one sample in a study of T-cell reconstitution after alpha-beta-depleted transplantation in children. TCRdb called the PCR reads again in MiXCR, with one record for every CDR3 protein. The sample has more than 550,000 distinct CDR3 sequences, about 10% seen once. The material sequenced was PBMCs from the stem cell graft donor, taken from the stem cell graft. Source of these receptors: a human donor who donated a stem cell graft to a child with acute myeloid leukemia. Both conserved end residues are part of each CDR3. The D gene is left open where the match is weak. Only part of the rows carry a size: once, few, many, or a class if the clone is expanded.

clone size: many
J gene: TRBJ2-5
V gene: TRBV29-1
D gene: TRBD1
CDR3 DNA: TGCAGCGGGGACAGGGTCAGGGGCGAGACCCAGTACTTC
CDR3 protein: CSGDRVRGETQYF

clone size: NA
J gene: TRBJ2-7
V gene: TRBV5-1
D gene: NA
CDR3 DNA: TGCGCCAGCAGCTGGAGTTCTACCTACGAGCAGTACTTC
CDR3 protein: CASSWSSTYEQYF

clone size: many
J gene: TRBJ2-7
V gene: TRBV2
D gene: NA
CDR3 DNA: TGTGCCAGCAAGGTTTGGCAGGACTCCTACGAGCAGTACTTC
CDR3 protein: CASKVWQDSYEQYF

clone size: many
J gene: TRBJ2-7
V gene: TRBV29-1
D gene: TRBD2
CDR3 DNA: TGCAGCGCAGTCACGCTAGCGGGTTCCTACGAGCAGTACTTC
CDR3 protein: CSAVTLAGSYEQYF

clone size: many
J gene: TRBJ2-2
V gene: TRBV28
D gene: TRBD2
CDR3 DNA: TGTGCCAGCAGTTTGAATAGCGGGAGTATAACCGGGGAGCTGTTTTTT
CDR3 protein: CASSLNSGSITGELFF

clone size: many
J gene: TRBJ2-5
V gene: TRBV20-1
D gene: TRBD2
CDR3 DNA: TGCAGTGCTAGGGGCGGGGGGGTGGAGACCCAGTACTTC
CDR3 protein: CSARGGGVETQYF

clone size: NA
J gene: TRBJ2-1
V gene: TRBV18
D gene: TRBD2
CDR3 DNA: TGTGCCAGCTCACCTGAAGCGGGAGCTAACTATGAGCAGTTCTTC
CDR3 protein: CASSPEAGANYEQFF

clone size: NA
J gene: TRBJ2-5
V gene: TRBV18
D gene: NA
CDR3 DNA: TGTGCCAGCTCACCACCGTCCAGGGTGTACCAAGAGACCCAGTACTTC
CDR3 protein: CASSPPSRVYQETQYF

clone size: NA
J gene: TRBJ2-2
V gene: TRBV20-1
D gene: TRBD2
CDR3 DNA: TGCAGTGCCCGAAGCGGGAGCCGAACCGGGGAGCTGTTTTTT
CDR3 protein: CSARSGSRTGELFF

clone size: NA
J gene: TRBJ1-6
V gene: TRBV5-8
D gene: TRBD1
CDR3 DNA: TGTGCCAGCAGCTTGGTACTAGGGACAGGGGGCAATTCACCCCTCCACTTT
CDR3 protein: CASSLVLGTGGNSPLHF

clone size: NA
J gene: TRBJ1-4
V gene: TRBV15
D gene: NA
CDR3 DNA: TGTGCCACCAGCAGAGAATCCTTTTCCGGGACTAAGAATGAAAAACTGTTTTTT
CDR3 protein: CATSRESFSGTKNEKLFF

clone size: few
J gene: TRBJ1-4
V gene: TRBV20-1
D gene: NA
CDR3 DNA: TGCTGTGCTAGAGATCAGGTCCTTCTTAATGAAAAACTGTTTTTT
CDR3 protein: CCARDQVLLNEKLFF

clone size: many
J gene: TRBJ2-3
V gene: TRBV6-1
D gene: NA
CDR3 DNA: TGTGCCAGCAGTCCGAGCATTGTGGTCACAGATACGCAGTATTTT
CDR3 protein: CASSPSIVVTDTQYF

clone size: few
J gene: TRBJ2-5
V gene: TRBV7-9
D gene: TRBD2
CDR3 DNA: TGTGCCAGCAGTTACCGCGGGGGGGCCCAAGAGACCCAGTACTTC
CDR3 protein: CASSYRGGAQETQYF

clone size: many
J gene: TRBJ2-5
V gene: TRBV7-2
D gene: NA
CDR3 DNA: TGTGCCTCCGATGGGGGCCAAGAGACCCAGTACTTC
CDR3 protein: CASDGGQETQYF

clone size: NA
J gene: TRBJ1-5
V gene: TRBV25-1
D gene: NA
CDR3 DNA: TGTGCCAGCAGTGAAGAGGGAGAGCGTCAGCCCCAGCATTTT
CDR3 protein: CASSEEGERQPQHF

clone size: many
J gene: TRBJ2-2
V gene: TRBV6-4
D gene: NA
CDR3 DNA: TGTGCCAGCAGTGACAGGGAACGCGGGGAGCTGTTTTTT
CDR3 protein: CASSDRERGELFF

clone size: few
J gene: TRBJ2-3
V gene: TRBV7-2
D gene: TRBD2
CDR3 DNA: TGTGCCAGCAGCTTAGTGATACTAGCGGGAGGGACAGATACGCAGTATTTT
CDR3 protein: CASSLVILAGGTDTQYF

clone size: few
J gene: TRBJ2-5
V gene: TRBV20-1
D gene: NA
CDR3 DNA: TGCAGTGCCGACATTGGGTGGGGAGAGACCCAGTACTTC
CDR3 protein: CSADIGWGETQYF

clone size: NA
J gene: TRBJ2-6
V gene: TRBV6-1
D gene: NA
CDR3 DNA: TGTGCCAGCAGCTTGGGAGGCCTGGCCTCTGGGGCCAACGTCCTGACTTTC
CDR3 protein: CASSLGGLASGANVLTF

clone size: many
J gene: TRBJ2-7
V gene: TRBV4-2
D gene: NA
CDR3 DNA: TGTGCCAGCAGCCAAGATTCGGTGCGGGGAACCTACGAGCAGTACTTC
CDR3 protein: CASSQDSVRGTYEQYF

clone size: many
J gene: TRBJ2-1
V gene: TRBV12-3/TRBV12-4
D gene: TRBD2
CDR3 DNA: TGTGCCAGCAGCCTGGGACTAGCGGAGAGCAATGAGCAGTTCTTC
CDR3 protein: CASSLGLAESNEQFF

clone size: many
J gene: TRBJ2-7
V gene: TRBV7-8
D gene: TRBD2
CDR3 DNA: TGTGCCAGCAGCTTCGGAGCGGGAGGGTTCGACGAGCAGTACTTC
CDR3 protein: CASSFGAGGFDEQYF

clone size: many
J gene: TRBJ2-3
V gene: TRBV20-1
D gene: TRBD2
CDR3 DNA: TGCAGTGCTAGAGATGCGGGACTAGCAAACACAGATACGCAGTATTTT
CDR3 protein: CSARDAGLANTDTQYF

clone size: many
J gene: TRBJ1-2
V gene: TRBV5-1
D gene: NA
CDR3 DNA: TGCGCCAGCAGCTTAGACCTTCAGGGTTATGGCTACACCTTC
CDR3 protein: CASSLDLQGYGYTF

clone size: NA
J gene: TRBJ2-3
V gene: TRBV20-1
D gene: TRBD2
CDR3 DNA: TGCAGGTTGACTAGCGGGAGGGAGGGGGACACAGATACGCAGTATTTT
CDR3 protein: CRLTSGREGDTDTQYF

clone size: few
J gene: TRBJ2-1
V gene: TRBV7-2
D gene: NA
CDR3 DNA: TGTGCCAGCAGCCCCAGAGGGAGCTCGGAGAAGGAGCAGTTCTTC
CDR3 protein: CASSPRGSSEKEQFF

clone size: few
J gene: TRBJ1-4
V gene: TRBV24-1
D gene: NA
CDR3 DNA: TGTGCCACCAGTGATTCGGGTATGCCTAATGAAAAACTGTTTTTT
CDR3 protein: CATSDSGMPNEKLFF

clone size: many
J gene: TRBJ2-1
V gene: TRBV5-1
D gene: NA
CDR3 DNA: TGCGCCAGCAGCTTGGAAGGCGGGAAGTTCTTC
CDR3 protein: CASSLEGGKFF

clone size: NA
J gene: TRBJ2-7
V gene: TRBV7-8
D gene: NA
CDR3 DNA: TGTGCCAGCAGCTTATCGGCGTGGGCGTACGAGCAGTACTTC
CDR3 protein: CASSLSAWAYEQYF

clone size: few
J gene: TRBJ1-1
V gene: TRBV28
D gene: TRBD1
CDR3 DNA: TGTGCCAGCACGGGACAGTTGAACACTGAAGCTTTCTTT
CDR3 protein: CASTGQLNTEAFF

clone size: NA
J gene: TRBJ1-5
V gene: TRBV12-3/TRBV12-4
D gene: NA
CDR3 DNA: TGTGCCAGCAGTTTACAGGGTTTGACCCAGCATTTT
CDR3 protein: CASSLQGLTQHF

clone size: few
J gene: TRBJ2-7
V gene: TRBV6-2/TRBV6-3
D gene: NA
CDR3 DNA: TGTGCCAGCAGTTACCAACGTCTTTCCTACGAGCAGTACTTC
CDR3 protein: CASSYQRLSYEQYF

clone size: few
J gene: TRBJ2-7
V gene: TRBV29-1
D gene: TRBD2
CDR3 DNA: TGCAGCGTTGAGGAGCGGGAGGGACCCTTGTACGAGCAGTACTTC
CDR3 protein: CSVEEREGPLYEQYF

clone size: few
J gene: TRBJ2-5
V gene: TRBV29-1
D gene: TRBD1
CDR3 DNA: TGCAGCGGTAAACAGGGGGACGAGACCCAGTACTTC
CDR3 protein: CSGKQGDETQYF

clone size: many
J gene: TRBJ2-1
V gene: TRBV10-3
D gene: NA
CDR3 DNA: TGTGCCATCAGAGACACTAGTTGGTCGGATGAGCAGTTCTTC
CDR3 protein: CAIRDTSWSDEQFF

clone size: NA
J gene: TRBJ2-5
V gene: TRBV12-3/TRBV12-4
D gene: NA
CDR3 DNA: TGTGCCAGCTCCTCGGTTCTATGGGGAGAGACCCAGTACTTC
CDR3 protein: CASSSVLWGETQYF

clone size: few
J gene: TRBJ1-1
V gene: TRBV29-1
D gene: NA
CDR3 DNA: TGCAGCGTCGGAACCGGGACATCGAACACTGAAGCTTTCTTT
CDR3 protein: CSVGTGTSNTEAFF

clone size: few
J gene: TRBJ1-2
V gene: TRBV12-3/TRBV12-4
D gene: NA
CDR3 DNA: TGTGCCAGCAGTTTGGGACACGCTAACTATGGCTACACCTTC
CDR3 protein: CASSLGHANYGYTF

clone size: many
J gene: TRBJ2-1
V gene: TRBV10-3
D gene: NA
CDR3 DNA: TGTGCCATCAGTGATGACGGGACGAACTCCTACAATGAGCAGTTCTTC
CDR3 protein: CAISDDGTNSYNEQFF

clone size: many
J gene: TRBJ1-1
V gene: TRBV5-1
D gene: NA
CDR3 DNA: TGCGCCAGCAGCGTATCCAGGGGCGCCCCGAACACTGAAGCTTTCTTT
CDR3 protein: CASSVSRGAPNTEAFF